This entry describes one T cell receptor (beta chain). What this receptor recognizes is not known. There are no base qualities to consult, and no much larger clone falls within one base. Per the publication, the time point label means: 2015-2016 season, pre-vaccination. Adults received seasonal inactivated influenza vaccine (Fluvarix), and TCRB sequencing tracked sorted blood CD4 subsets before and after vaccination. Subjects were considered eligible if community-dwelling and if influenza vaccine had not been received in the prior 6 months. Subjects were excluded for influenza vaccine contraindications, substance abuse, HIV/AIDS, active malignancy, immunomodulatory medication, or active illness such as respiratory infection. At each time point, about 35 to 110 mL of blood was collected. Non-naive CD4+CXCR5+PD-1+ cells were defined as circulating Tfh and were sorted into ICOS+CD38+ and ICOS-CD38- fractions. Ficoll-Paque PLUS or SepMate separation was used to isolate PBMC. Before DNA was extracted, the cell subsets were sorted from PBMC using a BD FACS Aria.

This record comes from a study of follicular helper T cells after annual influenza vaccination (dated by TCRdb to 2016 to 2017). Regarding the research as a whole: After each seasonal influenza vaccination, blood was collected on days 0, 7 and 28. The 2013-2014 samples were cryopreserved, while the 2015 samples were processed right after collection. To study recall of cTfh clones, some subjects were followed through successive annual vaccinations in the 2013-2014, 2014-2015 and 2015-2016 seasons. One week after vaccination, a second recruited cohort of roughly 12 subjects (Table S1) displayed a similar ICOS+CD38+ cTfh response. Six subjects had multi-year samples: four covered two vaccination seasons and two covered three seasons. What the authors observed across the whole study: Only roughly 9.5-22% of analyzed cells yielded productive TCRB sequences, so sampling of rare clonotypes was not possible. Day 7 ICOS+CD38+ clones were most often found later in ICOS-CD38- cTfh, suggesting that subset may serve as a memory reservoir. ICOS+CD38+ cTfh clonality correlated with the frequency of that population, and its change correlated with the change in circulating plasmablast frequency. Successive annual vaccinations recalled a recurrent oligoclonal ICOS+CD38+ cTfh response that contained tetramer and AIM influenza-specific clonotypes.

Libraries were built with the immunoSEQ multiplex PCR assay. Adaptive Biotechnologies handled the TCRB amplification, library preparation, sequencing and preliminary bioinformatics at Survey level resolution. For TCRB sequencing, genomic DNA from the sorted cTfh populations was amplified by multiplex PCR. Regarding the original processing steps: Clonality was computed in R as 1 minus normalized Shannon entropy; the Gini index was calculated with the R package ineq. Overlap score was defined as the summed counts of shared sequences divided by the total counts of all sequences in both compared samples. Significance of shared clonotypes was assessed by Fisher's exact test, with a theoretical repertoire of 10^7 TCRB sequences assumed. The clones in this table, taken by TCRdb from immuneACCESS, are in-frame only. Not every clone is retained; where verified, under half of the shortfall comes from an unresolved V gene, and the cause of the rest is unknown. V, J and clone size were drawn from that table, and D and trimming were deduced from the DNA. The sample table lists 2,500 or so clones, approximately 83% of them with a count of one. Roughly 3.5% of the sample comes from the top ten.

Sequencing used CXCR5+ CD38- circulating T follicular helper cells from blood, obtained on the day of influenza vaccination. The cell subset or site label, as the study defines it: circulating Tfh, non-naive CD4+CXCR5+PD-1+ (ICOS+CD38+ or ICOS-CD38-). This clonotype was obtained from an adult who received the influenza vaccine.

The CDR3 reads as follows: CASSWGTGGNTIYF. The base sequence is TGCGCCAGCAGCTGGGGGACAGGGGGAAACACCATATATTTT. The chain was built from TRBV5-1 and TRBJ1-3; 9 junctional bases match TRBD1. The germline V end is reduced by 3 bases and the J end by 4 bases; junction bases left unmatched: 2. Including cysteine and phenylalanine, the CDR3 has 14 amino acids. The sequence is cut down to CDR3 DNA, 42 bases in frame from base 1. CDR1 SGHRS and CDR2 YFSETQ are derived from the germline V gene.